This record covers a single TCR beta chain. Its antigen is unknown. V gave up 3 bases and J gave up 0 bases, with 11 bases separating them. The CDR3 contains 15 residues. Healthy bone marrow donors made up the donor group. Although they were nominally healthy when sampled, donors likely had unrecorded immune exposures. These data are taken from a study of cytomegalovirus exposure and HLA in healthy donors. Study results and caveats: Reportedly, fewer N-insertions than the approximately 700-donor mean appeared in an Asian-associated ancestry cluster in a later analysis.

A multiplex PCR was run with 60 Vbeta primers and 13 Jbeta primers. TCRdb's copy holds only in-frame clones and misses some; the assay was immunoSEQ multiplex PCR. The sample has 35,000 to 50,000 clones; approximately 75% are singletons. This sequence joins TRBV23-1 and TRBJ1-1; D uncertain. TRBV23-1 counts as an open reading frame of uncertain function. What was sequenced was PBMCs. The TCR was taken from a man aged 35-49 years in good health and CMV-seronegative. CDR3: CASSHVYGLNTEAFF. CDR3 bases: TGCGCCAGCAGTCATGTCTACGGTTTGAACACTGAAGCTTTCTTT.